The 13 T cell receptor beta chains in this list originate from one sample, sequenced in a study of PD-1 and CTLA-4 blockade in melanoma. Generated by immunoSEQ multiplex PCR, the TCRdb table keeps only in-frame clones and is missing some. In the table there are around 32,000 clones, less than 90% of which are singletons. This material consisted of CD8+ T cells from peripheral blood, taken before anti-PD-1 treatment. Every receptor here comes from a human donor with melanoma.

The genes are TRBV29-1 and TRBJ1-1, with unresolved D. Germline assignment: CDR1 SQVTM and CDR2 ANQGSEA. The CDR3 length is 12 residues. V dropped 0 bases and J dropped 8 bases, with 10 bases sitting between them. CDR3 amino acids: CSVEDLSREAFF. As DNA, the CDR3 is TGCAGCGTTGAAGATCTTAGCCGGGAAGCTTTCTTT.

The J gene is TRBJ1-1, the V gene TRBV4-2; TRBD1 might be the D (5 bases). Germline lookup yields CDR1 LGHNA and CDR2 YNFKEQ. The CDR3 extends over 17 amino acids. The V and J ends lost 0 bases and 5 bases respectively, with 19 bases between them. CDR3 bases: TGTGCCAGCAGCCAAGATGAAGGGGTCCCCGGGGGGACTGAAGCTTTCTTT. It encodes CASSQDEGVPGGTEAFF.

The V call is TRBV27, the J call TRBJ2-7; TRBD2 is a possible D gene (5 bases). This CDR3 contains 13 residues. With 5 bases removed from V and 7 bases from J, the gap between germline ends came to 15 bases. In germline, CDR1 is MNHEY, CDR2 SMNVEV (reference sequence). CDR3 in DNA: TGTGCCAGCAGTCCGCTCGACTCGGGGGAGCAGTACTTC. Amino acid sequence: CASSPLDSGEQYF.

V and J are TRBV5-1 and TRBJ1-1; D call uncertain. Germline values: CDR1 SGHRS, CDR2 YFSETQ. V gave up 0 bases and J gave up 0 bases, with 15 bases separating them. CDR3 length: 17 amino acids. The CDR3 region has the DNA TGCGCCAGCAGCTTGGAGAGCGGGGTCGGGGTGAACACTGAAGCTTTCTTT. Translation gives CASSLESGVGVNTEAFF.

J is TRBJ2-7 and V is TRBV5-1, with D tentatively TRBD1 (5 bases). Trimming removed 4 bases from V and 5 bases from J, with 16 bases in between. Germline CDR1 reads SGHRS; CDR2 reads YFSETQ. CDR3 size: 14 residues. CDR3 sequence: CASSLLGQTHEQYF. In nucleotides, the CDR3 is TGCGCCAGCAGCCTCCTGGGGCAGACACACGAGCAGTACTTC. Full variable domain (rest looked up from reference TRBV5-1 and TRBJ2-7): KAGVTQTPRYLIKTRGQQVTLSCSPISGHRSVSWYQQTPGQGLQFLFEYFSETQRNKGNFPGRFSGRQFSNSRSEMNVSTLELGDSALYLCASSLLGQTHEQYFGPGTRLTVT.

The rearrangement joins TRBV29-1 to TRBJ2-1; 8 bases are a match to TRBD2. Germline assignment: CDR1 SQVTM and CDR2 ANQGSEA. The CDR3 is made up of 14 amino acids. Losses at the gene ends were 4 bases for V and 10 bases for J; bases not matched to a gene: 12. The DNA for the CDR3 is TGCAGCGTTGTTGAGCGGGAGTCATCAGGCGAGCAGTTCTTC. Residues: CSVVERESSGEQFF.

This rearrangement joins TRBV6-6 to TRBJ1-1; D is ambiguous. CDR3 length: 15 residues. Germline lookup yields CDR1 MNHNY and CDR2 SVGAGI (reference sequence). V was shortened by 6 bases and J by 0 bases, with 14 bases between the two germline ends. The CDR3 loop is CASSLKKAMNTEAFF. The CDR3 nucleotides are TGTGCCAGCAGCCTGAAGAAGGCTATGAACACTGAAGCTTTCTTT.

J is TRBJ2-3 and V is TRBV19; D not certain. The CDR3 has 16 residues. V was shortened by 4 bases and J by 0 bases, with 14 bases between the two germline ends. The germline V gene has CDR1 LNHDA and CDR2 SQIVND (reference sequence). The CDR3, as DNA: TGTGCCAGTAGTAAAGGCACCGAGTCTAGCACAGATACGCAGTATTTT. Its translation: CASSKGTESSTDTQYF.

V gene TRBV7-9 combines with J gene TRBJ2-5; D may be TRBD1 (5 bases). CDR1 and CDR2 from the germline V gene are SEHNR and FQNEAQ (reference sequence). V lost 5 bases to trimming and J lost 3 bases, with 10 bases between them. There are 13 residues in the CDR3. CDR3 sequence reads: CASSETDKETQYF. The CDR3 coding sequence is TGTGCCAGCAGCGAGACGGACAAAGAGACCCAGTACTTC.

This chain uses TRBV28 with TRBJ2-1, with unresolved D. CDR1 is MDHEN, CDR2 SYDVKM, per germline. The CDR3 has 14 residues. Trimming pared 6 bases from V and 0 bases from J, leaving 9 bases between. The CDR3: CASSSLNSYNEQFF. The CDR3 region has the DNA TGTGCCAGCAGCTCCCTCAACTCCTACAATGAGCAGTTCTTC.

This clone was counted a single time. The chain combines TRBV28 with TRBJ2-7; 7 nucleotides align to TRBD1. Trimming cost V 8 bases and J 4 bases; bases outside gene matches: 14. The CDR3 loop spans 15 amino acids. The V gene's germline CDR1 is MDHEN and CDR2 SYDVKM. This chain's CDR3 is CASAKYMGQIYEQYF. DNA for the CDR3: TGTGCCAGCGCCAAATACATGGGACAGATTTACGAGCAGTACTTC.

This chain joins TRBV2 and TRBJ1-3; no clear D. Trimming left V 4 bases short and J 4 bases short, with 5 bases between. CDR3 length equals 12 residues. The germline V gene encodes CDR1 SNHLY and CDR2 FYNNEI. The CDR3 loop is CASSGPGNTIYF. CDR3 bases: TGTGCCAGCAGTGGCCCGGGAAACACCATATATTTT.

This clone was counted a few times. This specimen includes other DNA sequences encoding the same CDR3. This chain joins TRBV10-2 and TRBJ1-5; the D is unclear. The CDR3 extends over 16 amino acids. V was pared by 0 bases and J by 0 bases, with 9 bases between. CDR1 is WSHSY and CDR2 is SAAADI in the germline V gene. CDR3 loop: CASSESPGNSNQPQHF. In nucleotides, the CDR3 is TGCGCCAGCAGTGAGTCCCCGGGCAATAGCAATCAGCCCCAGCATTTT.